This T cell receptor (beta chain) was recorded in a study of response to subunit inactivated influenza vaccine (dated by TCRdb to about 2018). Some background on the complete study: To follow how T cells responded to a trivalent subunit inactivated influenza vaccine, the researchers relied on deep quantitative profiling of the T cell receptor repertoire.

The germline V gene sets CDR1 to SQVTM and CDR2 to ANQGSEA. The junction shows trimming of 3 bases on V and 3 bases on J, plus 12 bases between the germline ends. From the cysteine through the phenylalanine, the CDR3 covers 13 amino acids. The CDR3 DNA has 39 bases and is translated from base 1. This clonotype was counted ten times or more. What antigen it recognizes has not been identified. No base qualities exist here, and no much larger clone lies one base off it. Libraries were built with RT-PCR. Sequencing used an Illumina HiSeq 2500. TCRdb reran the public reads through fastp at Q25 and MiXCR, keeping productive beta chains. Each CDR3 protein appears once, grouped with its most common genes and DNA. The table for this sample lists under 800,000 distinct CDR3 sequences; approximately 15% of them were counted only once. The ten largest clones add up to less than 9% of the sample. Here is what the overall study found, with its caveats: The authors proposed that each seasonal influenza vaccination may bring in only a limited number of new T cells.

The V and J segments used are TRBV29-1 and TRBJ2-7; a weak D assignment points to TRBD1 (6 bases agree). The material sequenced was PBMCs from blood, taken around 14 days before vaccination. The TCR originated in a man aged 50 to 60 who received an inactivated influenza vaccine. Donor details come from another sample of the same person, matched by shared clones. This receptor carries the CDR3 CSVDLGTSYEQYF. Read as DNA, the sequence is TGCAGCGTTGATCTGGGGACAAGCTACGAGCAGTACTTC.